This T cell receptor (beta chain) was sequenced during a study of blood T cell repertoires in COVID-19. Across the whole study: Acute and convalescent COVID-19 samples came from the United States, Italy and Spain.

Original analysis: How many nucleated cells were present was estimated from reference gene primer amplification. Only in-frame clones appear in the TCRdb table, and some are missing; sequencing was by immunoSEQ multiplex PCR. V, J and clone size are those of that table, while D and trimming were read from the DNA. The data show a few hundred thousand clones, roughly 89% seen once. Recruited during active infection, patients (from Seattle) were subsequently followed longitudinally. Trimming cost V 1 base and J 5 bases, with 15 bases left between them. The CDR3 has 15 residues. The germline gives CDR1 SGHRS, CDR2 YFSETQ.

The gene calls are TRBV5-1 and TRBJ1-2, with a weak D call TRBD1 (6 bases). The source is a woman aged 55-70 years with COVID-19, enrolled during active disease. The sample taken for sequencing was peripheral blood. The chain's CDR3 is CASSLLIGGQYGYTF. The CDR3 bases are TGCGCCAGCAGCTTGTTGATTGGCGGACAGTATGGCTACACCTTC.